A single sample gave rise to the 11 T cell receptor beta chains below, sequenced in a study of Graves' ophthalmopathy and Graves' hyperthyroidism. For repertoire sequencing, the TCR beta CDR3 regions were amplified from RNA transcripts. First-round RT-PCR relied on HTBI primers, and a second-round multiplex PCR came next. Using its own MiXCR run on the multiplex PCR reads, TCRdb lists one record per CDR3 protein. The repertoire consists of 500,000 to 800,000 distinct CDR3 sequences, with 35% to 50% occurring once and the leading ten covering more than 2.5%. Sequencing input: peripheral blood. All receptors derive from an adult man with Graves' ophthalmopathy.

A few counts support this clonotype. This chain joins TRBV19 and TRBJ2-7; perhaps TRBD1 as D (6 bases). The germline gives CDR1 LNHDA, CDR2 SQIVND (reference sequence). This CDR3 has 13 residues. Trimming stripped 6 bases from V and 1 base from J, with 10 bases between. In DNA form, the CDR3 reads TGTGCCAGTAGGAAGCAGGGGTCCTACGAGCAGTACTTC. This translates into CASRKQGSYEQYF.

This clonotype was detected many times. This chain uses TRBV4-2 with TRBJ2-6; no clear D. Germline V CDR1 and CDR2: LGHNA, YNFKEQ. The germline V and J ends were trimmed by 0 bases and 0 bases, with 3 bases remaining between them. The CDR3 covers 15 residues. The CDR3 DNA reads TGTGCCAGCAGCCAAGAGCGCTCTGGGGCCAACGTCCTGACTTTC. Translating it yields CASSQERSGANVLTF.

The chain joins TRBV30 to TRBJ2-7; 8 nucleotides agree with TRBD1. Losses at the gene ends were 5 bases for V and 2 bases for J; bases not matched to a gene: 2. Germline CDR1 and CDR2: GTSNPN and SVGIG (reference sequence). This CDR3 is 12 amino acids long. The CDR3 DNA reads TGTGCCTGGGGACAGGGAACCTACGAGCAGTACTTC. As protein: CAWGQGTYEQYF.

With regard to this clonotype: This may arise from a read error, as a much more abundant clone is one base away. The chain carries TRBV20-1 and TRBJ2-7; D ambiguous. The V and J ends lost 6 bases and 0 bases respectively, with 18 bases between them. The CDR3 consists of 15 residues. Germline-derived CDR1 and CDR2 are DFQATT and SNEGSKA (reference sequence). The CDR3 sequence: CSATIPARSSYEQYF. The CDR3 DNA is TGCAGTGCAACTATCCCTGCCAGAAGCTCCTACGAGCAGTACTTC.

A few counts support this clonotype. In nucleotides, the CDR3 is TGTGCCAGCAGCCACTCCGTCGGGGGTTTAGAAAAACTGTTTTTT. Translation: CASSHSVGGLEKLFF. This chain uses TRBV11-2 with TRBJ1-4; TRBD1 might be the D (5 bases). Per germline, CDR1 SGHAT and CDR2 FQNNGV. The CDR3 has 15 amino acids. V was cut by 5 bases and J by 8 bases, with 18 bases left in between.

This clonotype was seen a few times. Likely a read error: the CDR3 ends without its conserved phenylalanine or tryptophan. No DNA is shown, since the ends of the CDR3 on it are uncertain; the CDR3 is the one TCRdb lists. The J gene is TRBJ1-1, the V gene TRBV7-9; TRBD1, as called in the table, went unchecked against the DNA. The CDR3 extends over 8 residues, inclusive of both ends. Germline CDR1 is SEHNR and CDR2 is FQNEAQ (reference sequence). The CDR3 region is CASSPGTG.

The CDR3 spells CASSYGLTF. In DNA, the CDR3 is TGTGCCAGCAGCTACGGGTTGACTTTC. The V call is TRBV7-9, the J call TRBJ2-6; D remains ambiguous. The germline V gene has CDR1 SEHNR and CDR2 FQNEAQ (reference sequence). The length of the CDR3 is 9 residues. Trimming took off 4 bases at V and 17 bases at J, with 6 bases between the two ends.

CDR3 region: CASTGQRYGYTF. CDR3 DNA sequence: TGTGCCAGCACCGGACAACGCTATGGCTACACCTTC. The chain has TRBV2 and TRBJ1-2; the D gene is possibly TRBD1 (5 bases). Germline lookup yields CDR1 SNHLY and CDR2 FYNNEI. V shed 7 bases and J shed 4 bases, with 10 bases lying between them. The CDR3 sequence is 12 residues long.

For the CDR3, the DNA is TGTGCCAGCAGCCAGGGCAGGGCTGGCACTGAAGCTTTCTTT. Its protein is CASSQGRAGTEAFF. This chain links TRBV10-3 with TRBJ1-1, with a tentative D call TRBD1 (5 bases). There are 14 residues in the CDR3. V was pared by 10 bases and J by 4 bases, with 19 bases between. CDR1 and CDR2 (germline): ENHRY, SYGVKD.

The chain is built from TRBV15 and TRBJ1-2, with 11 bases lining up with TRBD1. The CDR3 has 18 residues. The V segment lost 4 bases and the J segment 5 bases; nucleotides outside the gene matches: 15. The germline V gene has CDR1 LNHNV and CDR2 YYDKDF (reference sequence). The CDR3 region is CATSTRTGGITTRYGYTF. Written as DNA, the CDR3 is TGTGCCACCAGCACGAGGACAGGGGGCATCACAACCCGATATGGCTACACCTTC.

This clonotype was observed at least ten times. The J gene is TRBJ2-7, the V gene TRBV19; D is possibly TRBD2 (5 bases). Germline V gene sequence: CDR1 LNHDA, CDR2 SQIVND (reference sequence). The V and J ends lost 6 bases and 5 bases respectively, with 14 bases between them. This CDR3 comprises 13 residues. CDR3 in amino acids: CASRSTNTHEQYF. The CDR3 DNA follows: TGTGCCAGTAGGTCGACTAACACCCACGAGCAGTACTTC.